This T cell receptor beta chain comes out of a study of vaccination and CD4 T cells after COVID-19. Overall study findings and caveats: Within the convalescent patients, a median approximately 90% of the SARS-CoV-2-reactive clones were ones that appeared only post-vaccination.

About this clonotype itself: Its cognate antigen is unknown.

Sequenced with the Oncomine TCR Beta short-read assay was DNA taken from cultured CD4+ T cells. Researchers extracted genomic DNA from CD4+ T cells that had been cultured. Each CDR3 protein is one row after TCRdb ran MiXCR on the PCR reads. The sample includes 14,000 or so distinct CDR3 sequences, 60% to 70% of them seen just once. The CDR3 totals 15 residues. CDR1 is GTSNPN, CDR2 SVGIG, per germline (reference sequence). Deletions cut 2 bases from V and 7 bases from J, with 18 bases between. The treatment was: approximately nine-day PBMC culture with coronavirus spike peptide pools or control peptides (ViraFEST assay). ViraFEST relied on peptide pools to expand antigen-specific T cells; the TCRs were sequenced afterward. Fresh IL-2 medium replaced half the culture medium on days 3 and 7.

This chain connects TRBV30 to TRBJ1-5; D might be TRBD1 (6 bases). This clonotype originated in a human donor who had recovered from COVID-19. Source material: CD4+ T cells from blood, cultured in vitro. DNA for the CDR3: TGTGCCTGGAGTCCCCGGGACATCCCCAACCAGCCCCAGCATTTT. Translation: CAWSPRDIPNQPQHF.